Listed here is a single T cell receptor beta chain. What it recognizes is unknown. This entry belongs to a study of long-term antiretroviral therapy in people with HIV. Whole-study findings and limits: Control repertoires displayed wider CDR3 length ranges than the HIV repertoires. Sampling of blood ran from about 2003 to 2017, and older ART regimens were possibly in use. Before ART, certain clones expanded, and these dominated the repertoire at all time points.

The libraries were made with immunoSEQ v3.0 at survey level. Clones were read by immunoSEQ multiplex PCR, and TCRdb kept only the in-frame ones, dropping some. The repertoire holds around 6,700 clones, with roughly 70% as singletons. Trimming removed 6 bases from V and 1 base from J, with 10 bases in between. Germline CDR1 reads MNHEY; CDR2 reads SMNVEV (reference sequence). This CDR3 comprises 14 residues. J is TRBJ1-3 and V is TRBV27; D not certain. The sample consisted of unsorted PBMCs, taken 0.2 years after starting antiretroviral therapy. The receptor was derived from a man between 35 and 55 years old with HIV. The CDR3 bases are TGTGCCAGCAGCCTCCAAGGGTCTGGAAACACCATATATTTT. This translates into CASSLQGSGNTIYF.